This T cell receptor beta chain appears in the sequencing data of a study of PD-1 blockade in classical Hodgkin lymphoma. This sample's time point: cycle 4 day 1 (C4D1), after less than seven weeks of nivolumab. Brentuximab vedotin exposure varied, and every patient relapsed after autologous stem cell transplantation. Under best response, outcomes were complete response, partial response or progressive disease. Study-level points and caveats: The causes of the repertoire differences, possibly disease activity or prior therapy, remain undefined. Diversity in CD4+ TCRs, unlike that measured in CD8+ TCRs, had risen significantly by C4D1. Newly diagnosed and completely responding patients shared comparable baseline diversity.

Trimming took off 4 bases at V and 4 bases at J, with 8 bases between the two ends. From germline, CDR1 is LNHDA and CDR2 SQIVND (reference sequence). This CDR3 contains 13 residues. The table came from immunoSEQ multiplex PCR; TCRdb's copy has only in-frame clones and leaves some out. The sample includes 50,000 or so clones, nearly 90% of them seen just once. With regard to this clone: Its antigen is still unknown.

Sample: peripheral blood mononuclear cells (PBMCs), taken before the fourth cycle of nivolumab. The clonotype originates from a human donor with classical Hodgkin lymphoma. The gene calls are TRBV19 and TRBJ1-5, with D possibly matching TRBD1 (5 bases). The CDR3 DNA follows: TGTGCCAGTAGTACGGCAGGGAATCAGCCCCAGCATTTT. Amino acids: CASSTAGNQPQHF. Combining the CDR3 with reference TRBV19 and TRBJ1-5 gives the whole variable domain DGGITQSPKYLFRKEGQNVTLSCEQNLNHDAMYWYRQDPGQGLRLIYYSQIVNDFQKGDIAEGYSVSREKKESFPLTVTSAQKNPTAFYLCASSTAGNQPQHFGDGTRLSIL.